The 15 T cell receptor beta chains given below trace back to one sample, sequenced in a study of blood T cell repertoires in COVID-19. The data were produced by immunoSEQ multiplex PCR, yet TCRdb's version contains in-frame clones alone and is incomplete. The repertoire holds 25,000 to 30,000 clones, about 89% seen once, with roughly 2.6% in the top ten. Sequenced input: peripheral blood. These receptors all stem from a human donor in a cohort sampled during active COVID-19.

CDR3 bases: TGTGCCAGCAGCCCCCTGGTTGGCGGGGAAGCTTTCTTT. Translated, it gives CASSPLVGGEAFF. The genes are TRBV7-8 and TRBJ1-1, with D uncertain. The CDR3 is 13 amino acids. The V end lost 5 bases, the J end lost 8 bases, and 15 bases lay between the germline ends. Germline values: CDR1 SGHVS, CDR2 FQNEAQ.

This clone was observed a single time. V gene TRBV9 combines with J gene TRBJ2-5; 7 bases are a match to TRBD1. CDR3 length: 17 amino acids. V lost 1 base to trimming and J lost 0 bases; unmatched junction nucleotides: 9. Looked up from germline, CDR1 is SGDLS and CDR2 is YYNGEE. This CDR3 is CASSVTGEGKYQETQYF. CDR3 bases: TGTGCCAGCAGCGTAACAGGGGAAGGGAAGTACCAAGAGACCCAGTACTTC.

The chain is built from TRBV2 and TRBJ1-2; D possibly corresponds to TRBD1 (6 bases). Per the germline V gene, CDR1 is SNHLY and CDR2 is FYNNEI. The V and J ends lost 6 bases and 7 bases respectively, with 12 bases between them. The CDR3 has 12 residues. For the CDR3, the DNA is TGTGCCAGCAGAGGGGGGGTGGTTGGCTACACCTTC. The encoded protein is CASRGGVVGYTF. The variable domain in full, with the rest retrieved from reference TRBV2 and TRBJ1-2, is EPEVTQTPSHQVTQMGQEVILRCVPISNHLYFYWYRQILGQKVEFLVSFYNNEISEKSEIFDDQFSVERPDGSNFTLKIRSTKLEDSAMYFCASRGGVVGYTFGSGTRLTVV.

The chain has TRBV19 and TRBJ1-3; D is possibly TRBD1 (5 bases). V was clipped by 8 bases and J by 4 bases, with 12 bases between them. The germline V gene has CDR1 LNHDA and CDR2 SQIVND (reference sequence). The CDR3 spans 13 residues. The CDR3 protein is CASGDRRGNTIYF. The CDR3 region has the DNA TGTGCCAGTGGCGACAGAAGAGGAAACACCATATATTTT.

The chain combines TRBV2 with TRBJ1-2; D not certain. Deletions cut 5 bases from V and 8 bases from J, with 9 bases between. This CDR3 contains 11 residues. CDR1 and CDR2 from the germline V gene are SNHLY and FYNNEI. The chain's CDR3 is CASSPLEGYTF. Written as DNA, the CDR3 is TGTGCCAGCAGTCCGCTGGAGGGCTACACCTTC. Full variable domain (rest looked up from reference TRBV2 and TRBJ1-2): EPEVTQTPSHQVTQMGQEVILRCVPISNHLYFYWYRQILGQKVEFLVSFYNNEISEKSEIFDDQFSVERPDGSNFTLKIRSTKLEDSAMYFCASSPLEGYTFGSGTRLTVV.

J is TRBJ2-3 and V is TRBV9; 7 bases are shared with TRBD2. The CDR3 extends over 15 amino acids. Germline assignment: CDR1 SGDLS and CDR2 YYNGEE. V was clipped by 1 base and J by 10 bases; unmatched bases: 12. CDR3 nucleotide sequence: TGTGCCAGCAGCGTAAGCGGCGGGGGAGTGGAGTCGCAGTATTTT. This encodes CASSVSGGGVESQYF.

The chain has TRBV10-3 and TRBJ2-2, with TRBD2 identical over 14 bases. Per germline, CDR1 ENHRY and CDR2 SYGVKD. Trimming cost V 7 bases and J 2 bases; bases outside gene matches: 9. CDR3 length equals 18 residues. CDR3 sequence reads: CAIKSTSGGALNTGELFF. DNA for the CDR3: TGTGCCATCAAGTCGACTAGCGGGGGGGCCCTAAACACCGGGGAGCTGTTTTTT.

V usage is TRBV10-3 and J usage is TRBJ2-1, with a tentative D call TRBD2 (6 bases). CDR3 length: 12 amino acids. V lost 4 bases to trimming and J lost 9 bases, with 10 bases between them. Germline CDR1 ENHRY, CDR2 SYGVKD. The CDR3 here is CAISGDGGEQFF. The CDR3 DNA reads as TGTGCCATCAGTGGCGACGGGGGTGAGCAGTTCTTC.

The gene calls are TRBV5-1 and TRBJ2-7, with 7 positions matching TRBD1. The CDR3 loop spans 14 amino acids. V was pared by 6 bases and J by 4 bases, with 10 bases of the junction left unmatched. The germline CDR1 and CDR2 sequences are SGHRS and YFSETQ. The CDR3 reads CASKIGGQSYEQYF. CDR3 sequence (DNA): TGCGCCAGCAAAATAGGGGGACAGAGTTACGAGCAGTACTTC. The full variable domain, with the rest looked up from reference TRBV5-1 and TRBJ2-7, is KAGVTQTPRYLIKTRGQQVTLSCSPISGHRSVSWYQQTPGQGLQFLFEYFSETQRNKGNFPGRFSGRQFSNSRSEMNVSTLELGDSALYLCASKIGGQSYEQYFGPGTRLTVT.

The chain is built from TRBV6-5 and TRBJ1-5; 11 positions match TRBD1. The length of the CDR3 is 15 residues. The V gene end was trimmed by 4 bases and the J gene end by 6 bases; junction bases not matched to a gene: 5. The germline CDR1 and CDR2 sequences are MNHEY and SVGAGI. This CDR3 reads CASSSDRGRFQPQHF. CDR3 coding DNA: TGTGCCAGCAGTTCGGACAGGGGGCGGTTTCAGCCCCAGCATTTT.

This clone was detected once. The chain is built from TRBV6-5 and TRBJ2-5, with a weak D call TRBD2 (6 bases). The CDR3 is 15 amino acids. The germline CDR1 and CDR2 sequences are MNHEY and SVGAGI. V lost 0 bases and J lost 2, with 10 bases in between. DNA for the CDR3: TGTGCCAGCAGTTACTCACCTAGCGTTCAAGAGACCCAGTACTTC. Amino acids: CASSYSPSVQETQYF.

The CDR3 sequence: CASSSSGKGASGNTIYF. CDR3 DNA sequence: TGTGCCAGCAGCTCCTCGGGCAAGGGGGCTTCAGGAAACACCATATATTTT. The rearrangement links TRBV13 to TRBJ1-3; 7 bases match TRBD1. Looked up from germline, CDR1 is PRHDT and CDR2 is FYEKMQ (reference sequence). This CDR3 comprises 17 residues. V shed 4 bases and J 4 bases; nucleotides not matched to a gene: 13.

V gene TRBV18 combines with J gene TRBJ1-1; a weak D match, TRBD1 (5 bases). Trimming removed 0 bases at V and 0 bases at J, with 8 bases between. This CDR3 has 15 amino acids. The germline V gene encodes CDR1 KGHSH and CDR2 LQKENI. CDR3 residues: CASSPPKGVNTEAFF. CDR3 nucleotides: TGTGCCAGCTCACCACCGAAAGGGGTGAACACTGAAGCTTTCTTT.

The rearrangement uses TRBV4-1 and TRBJ2-7, with D possibly matching TRBD1 (5 bases). The CDR3 has 15 amino acids. V dropped 1 base and J dropped 5 bases, with 15 bases sitting between them. Germline assignment: CDR1 MGHRA and CDR2 YSYEKL. In nucleotides, the CDR3 is TGCGCCAGCAGCCAAGTATTCAGGGAAGAAGACGAGCAGTACTTC. This gives the protein CASSQVFREEDEQYF.

The rearrangement uses TRBV6-6 and TRBJ1-2; a possible D gene is TRBD1 (6 bases). Trimming removed 6 bases from V and 6 bases from J, with 14 bases in between. This CDR3 region has 13 residues. Germline CDR1 reads MNHNY; CDR2 reads SVGAGI (reference sequence). The CDR3, as DNA: TGTGCCAGCAGCCCCCCCAGGGGAGATGGCTACACCTTC. As protein: CASSPPRGDGYTF.